The clone carrying this T cell receptor (beta chain) was observed once. PCR positivity was dated March to December 2020, before US Alpha, Beta and Delta variants. TCRdb passed the PCR reads through MiXCR, listing each CDR3 protein once. The table records about 21,000 distinct CDR3 sequences, more than 45% of them present only once. Trimming pared 3 bases from V and 4 bases from J, leaving 14 bases between. The CDR3 contains 15 residues. In germline, CDR1 is SGHVS, CDR2 FNYEAQ. This record comes from a study of vaccination and CD4 T cells after COVID-19. The sequence was collected from a human donor who had recovered from COVID-19. The chain recombines TRBV7-6 with TRBJ2-3; possible D gene TRBD2, 6 bases. The sample in question was CD4+ T cells from blood, obtained before SARS-CoV-2 vaccination. The DNA for the CDR3 is TGTGCCAGCAGCTTCCGGGACTCCGCGCCAGATACGCAGTATTTT. Amino acid sequence: CASSFRDSAPDTQYF.